The text below deals with one TCR beta chain. Its antigen remains unidentified. The data stem from a study of blood T cells in healthy people across ages. Points from the study as a whole: As age increased, TCR beta diversity per million T cells fell in a roughly linear fashion. Naive and antigen-experienced cells could not be conclusively compared, given unsorted PBMCs.

Trimming removed 5 bases at V and 9 bases at J, with 14 bases between. From germline, CDR1 is SGHTA and CDR2 FQGNSA. The CDR3 consists of 14 residues. Using a J-beta primer mix together with a sample-barcoded 5' primer, a second PCR was run for about 7 to 12 cycles. Tags on each cDNA molecule came from a template-switch adaptor with 12 random nucleotides. TCRdb ran MiXCR on the 5' RACE reads and lists one entry per CDR3 protein. The repertoire holds 870,000 or so distinct CDR3 sequences, about 28% seen once, with 17% in the top ten. Donors gave roughly 10 milliliters of peripheral blood apiece. The receptor comes from a woman aged 80 or older in good health. The sequenced sample was blood. The chain has TRBV7-2 and TRBJ1-6; D perhaps matches TRBD1 (5 bases). The CDR3 sequence is CASSTAGPGSPLHF. CDR3 sequence (DNA): TGTGCCAGCAGCACTGCAGGGCCGGGTTCACCCCTCCACTTT.